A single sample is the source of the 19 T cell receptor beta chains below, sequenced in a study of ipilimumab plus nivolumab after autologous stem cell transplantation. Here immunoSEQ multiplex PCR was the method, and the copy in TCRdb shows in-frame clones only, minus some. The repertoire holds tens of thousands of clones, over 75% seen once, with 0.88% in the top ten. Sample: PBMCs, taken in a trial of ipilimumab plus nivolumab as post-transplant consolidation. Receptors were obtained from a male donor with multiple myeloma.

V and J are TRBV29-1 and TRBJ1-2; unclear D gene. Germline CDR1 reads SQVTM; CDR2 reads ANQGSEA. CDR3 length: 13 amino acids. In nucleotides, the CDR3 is TGCAGTGCCCAGCCCCAACTCAACTATGGCTACACCTTC. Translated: CSAQPQLNYGYTF.

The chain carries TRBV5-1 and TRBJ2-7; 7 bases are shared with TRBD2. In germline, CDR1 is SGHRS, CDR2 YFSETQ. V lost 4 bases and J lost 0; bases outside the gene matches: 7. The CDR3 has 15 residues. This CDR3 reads CASSPGLDASYEQYF. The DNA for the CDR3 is TGCGCCAGCAGCCCCGGACTAGATGCCTCCTACGAGCAGTACTTC.

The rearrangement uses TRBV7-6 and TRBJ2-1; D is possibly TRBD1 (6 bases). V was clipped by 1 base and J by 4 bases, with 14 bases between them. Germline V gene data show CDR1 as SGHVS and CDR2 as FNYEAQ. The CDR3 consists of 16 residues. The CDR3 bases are TGTGCCAGCAGCTTAGGGTCAGGGGTAGGGTACAATGAGCAGTTCTTC. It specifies CASSLGSGVGYNEQFF.

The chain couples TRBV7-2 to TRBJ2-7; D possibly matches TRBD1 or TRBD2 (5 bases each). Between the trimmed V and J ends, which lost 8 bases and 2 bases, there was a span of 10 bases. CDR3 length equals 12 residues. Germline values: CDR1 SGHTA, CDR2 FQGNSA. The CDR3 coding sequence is TGTGCCAGCGGTCCGGGACCCTACGAGCAGTACTTC. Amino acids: CASGPGPYEQYF.

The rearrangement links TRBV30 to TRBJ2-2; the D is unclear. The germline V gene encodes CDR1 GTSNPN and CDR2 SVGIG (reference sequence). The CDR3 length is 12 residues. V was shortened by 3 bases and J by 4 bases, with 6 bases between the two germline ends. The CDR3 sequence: CAWRRSTGELFF. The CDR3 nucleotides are TGTGCCTGGAGGAGGAGCACCGGGGAGCTGTTTTTT.

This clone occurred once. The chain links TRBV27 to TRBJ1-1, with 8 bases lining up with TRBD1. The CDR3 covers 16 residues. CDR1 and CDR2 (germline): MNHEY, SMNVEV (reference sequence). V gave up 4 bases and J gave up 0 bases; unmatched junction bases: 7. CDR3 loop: CASSSWQGAVNTEAFF. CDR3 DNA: TGTGCCAGCAGTTCATGGCAGGGGGCAGTGAACACTGAAGCTTTCTTT.

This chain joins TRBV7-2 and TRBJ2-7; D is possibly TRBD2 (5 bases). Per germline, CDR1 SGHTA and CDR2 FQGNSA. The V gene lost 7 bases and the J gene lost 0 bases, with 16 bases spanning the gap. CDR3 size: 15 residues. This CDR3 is CASIRRAASSYEQYF. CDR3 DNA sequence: TGTGCCAGCATAAGGCGGGCAGCCTCCTCCTACGAGCAGTACTTC.

CDR3 amino acids: CASTRTSDIGYEQYF. The CDR3, as DNA: TGTGCCAGCACCCGAACTAGCGACATCGGGTACGAGCAGTACTTC. The chain joins TRBV6-1 to TRBJ2-7; the match to TRBD2 covers 7 bases. The germline V gene encodes CDR1 MNHNS and CDR2 SASEGT. The J segment lost 4 bases and the V segment lost 7 bases, leaving 13 bases of the junction unmatched. The CDR3 loop spans 15 amino acids.

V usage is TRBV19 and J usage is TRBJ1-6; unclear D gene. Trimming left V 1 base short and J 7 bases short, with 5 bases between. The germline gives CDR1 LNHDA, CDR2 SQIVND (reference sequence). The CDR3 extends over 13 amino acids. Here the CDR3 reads CASSIGRNSPLHF. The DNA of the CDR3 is TGTGCCAGTAGTATAGGGCGGAATTCACCCCTCCACTTT. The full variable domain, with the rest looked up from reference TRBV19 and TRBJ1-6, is DGGITQSPKYLFRKEGQNVTLSCEQNLNHDAMYWYRQDPGQGLRLIYYSQIVNDFQKGDIAEGYSVSREKKESFPLTVTSAQKNPTAFYLCASSIGRNSPLHFGNGTRLTVT.

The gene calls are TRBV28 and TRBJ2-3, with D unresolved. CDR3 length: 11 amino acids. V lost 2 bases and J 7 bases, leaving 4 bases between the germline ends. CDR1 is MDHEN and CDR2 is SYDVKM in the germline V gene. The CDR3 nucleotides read TGTGCCAGCAGTTTAGTGAATACGCAGTATTTT. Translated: CASSLVNTQYF. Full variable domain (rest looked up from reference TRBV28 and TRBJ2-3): DVKVTQSSRYLVKRTGEKVFLECVQDMDHENMFWYRQDPGLGLRLIYFSYDVKMKEKGDIPEGYSVSREKKERFSLILESASTNQTSMYLCASSLVNTQYFGPGTRLTVL.

As DNA, the CDR3 is TGCGCCAGCAGCTCGATGGACAGGGGATCCTACGAGCAGTACTTC. Residues: CASSSMDRGSYEQYF. The gene calls are TRBV5-1 and TRBJ2-7, with 9 bases aligning to TRBD1. Per the germline V gene, CDR1 is SGHRS and CDR2 is YFSETQ. This CDR3 spans 15 amino acids. V lost 3 bases to trimming and J lost 1 base; unmatched junction nucleotides: 5.

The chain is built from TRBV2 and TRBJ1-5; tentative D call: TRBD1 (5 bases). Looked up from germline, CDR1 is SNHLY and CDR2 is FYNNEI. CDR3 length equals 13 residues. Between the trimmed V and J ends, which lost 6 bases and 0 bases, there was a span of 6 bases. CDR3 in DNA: TGTGCCAGCAGGGGGGATAGCAATCAGCCCCAGCATTTT. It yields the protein CASRGDSNQPQHF.

Here the CDR3 reads CASSPDRGLSGNTIYF. The CDR3 DNA is TGTGCCAGCAGCCCCGACAGGGGGCTGTCTGGAAACACCATATATTTT. The chain has TRBV7-8 and TRBJ1-3, with TRBD1 identical over 10 bases. The ends lost 5 bases at V and 1 base at J; junction bases unmatched: 5. Germline CDR1 is SGHVS and CDR2 is FQNEAQ. CDR3 length equals 16 residues.

As DNA, the CDR3 is TGTGCCATCAAGGCAGGATCCTACGAGCAGTACTTC. Protein: CAIKAGSYEQYF. This rearrangement joins TRBV10-3 to TRBJ2-5, with D unclear. TRBJ2-7 explains the end of the DNA better; the J call may be wrong. This CDR3 is 12 amino acids long. Germline V gene data show CDR1 as ENHRY and CDR2 as SYGVKD.

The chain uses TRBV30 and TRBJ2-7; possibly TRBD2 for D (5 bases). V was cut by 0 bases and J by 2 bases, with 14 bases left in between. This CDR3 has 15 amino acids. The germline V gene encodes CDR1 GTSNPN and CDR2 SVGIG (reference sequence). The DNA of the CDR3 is TGTGCCTGGAGTGTACTGGGAGCCGACACCTACGAGCAGTACTTC. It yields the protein CAWSVLGADTYEQYF.

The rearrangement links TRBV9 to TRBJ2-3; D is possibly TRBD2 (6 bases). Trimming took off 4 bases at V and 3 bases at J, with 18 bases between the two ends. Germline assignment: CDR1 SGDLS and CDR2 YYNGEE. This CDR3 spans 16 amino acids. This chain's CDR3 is CASSPTSRVGTDTQYF. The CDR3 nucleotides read TGTGCCAGCAGCCCGACTAGTCGGGTCGGTACAGATACGCAGTATTTT.

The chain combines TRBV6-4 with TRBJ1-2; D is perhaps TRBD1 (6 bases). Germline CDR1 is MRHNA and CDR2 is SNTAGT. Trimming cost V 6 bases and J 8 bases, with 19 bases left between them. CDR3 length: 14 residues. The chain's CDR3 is CASRYRDGAGGYTF. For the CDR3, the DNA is TGTGCCAGCAGATACAGGGACGGAGCGGGGGGCTACACCTTC.

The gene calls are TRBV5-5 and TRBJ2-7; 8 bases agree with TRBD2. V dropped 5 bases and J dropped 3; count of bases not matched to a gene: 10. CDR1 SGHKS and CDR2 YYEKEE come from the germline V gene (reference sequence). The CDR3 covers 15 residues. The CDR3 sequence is CASRYSGTLRYEQYF. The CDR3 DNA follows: TGTGCCAGCAGATATAGCGGGACCCTTCGCTACGAGCAGTACTTC.

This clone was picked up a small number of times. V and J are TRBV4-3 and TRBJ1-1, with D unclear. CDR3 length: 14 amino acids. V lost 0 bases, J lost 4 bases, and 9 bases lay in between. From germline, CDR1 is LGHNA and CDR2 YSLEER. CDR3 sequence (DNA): TGCGCCAGCAGCCAAGAGTCCTGGGGCACTGAAGCTTTCTTT. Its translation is CASSQESWGTEAFF.